This T cell receptor beta chain appears in the sequencing data of a study of blood T cell repertoires in COVID-19. Losses at the gene ends were 5 bases for V and 11 bases for J; bases not matched to a gene: 14. CDR1 is GTSNPN, CDR2 SVGIG, per germline (reference sequence). The CDR3 length is 13 residues. TCRdb's copy holds only in-frame clones and misses some; the assay was immunoSEQ multiplex PCR. The sample records more than 250,000 clones, around 90% being singletons. The rearrangement joins TRBV30 to TRBJ1-2, with 7 bases fitting TRBD1. Sequencing was done on a sample of peripheral blood. The receptor was isolated from a middle-aged man with active or convalescent COVID-19. As DNA, the CDR3 is TGTGCCTGGCAGAGGGGGCTCGAAGCCGCTTACACCTTC. This gives the protein CAWQRGLEAAYTF.